The 17 T cell receptor beta chains reported below all come from one sample, sequenced in a study of OX40 agonist ivuxolimab in advanced cancers. Only in-frame clones appear in the TCRdb table, and some are missing; sequencing was by immunoSEQ multiplex PCR. The sample includes around 66,000 clones, roughly 87% of them seen just once. The input for sequencing was CD4+ or CD8+ T cells sorted from blood, taken in a trial of the OX40 agonist ivuxolimab. All receptors derive from an adult with an advanced solid tumor such as melanoma, head and neck, liver or kidney cancer.

The chain carries TRBV7-2 and TRBJ1-1, with D unresolved. The length of the CDR3 is 15 residues. Trimming removed 3 bases from V and 2 bases from J, with 13 bases in between. Germline values: CDR1 SGHTA, CDR2 FQGNSA. CDR3 residues: CASSLNGRPNTEAFF. Written as DNA, the CDR3 is TGTGCCAGCAGCTTGAATGGCAGACCAAACACTGAAGCTTTCTTT.

As for this clone: Mismatch with germline at one junction end may stem from a read error. The sample contains more than one DNA sequence encoding this CDR3. This rearrangement joins TRBV11-2 to TRBJ2-7; possible D gene TRBD1, 6 bases. The germline V gene has CDR1 SGHAT and CDR2 FQNNGV. CDR3 size: 14 residues. CDR3 amino acids: CASSLDTGYYEQYF. The DNA of the CDR3 is TGTGCCAGCAGCCTAGATACAGGGTACTACGAGCAGTACTTC.

The chain employs TRBV9 and TRBJ2-1; TRBD2 matches 8 bases. The CDR3 contains 17 residues. Germline CDR1 SGDLS, CDR2 YYNGEE. J gave up 8 bases and V 3 bases, and 16 bases lay outside the gene matches. The DNA for the CDR3 is TGTGCCAGCAGCGAAAGAGGGATATTAGCGGGACGGGATGAGCAGTTCTTC. Protein sequence: CASSERGILAGRDEQFF.

The chain links TRBV6-5 to TRBJ2-7, with TRBD1 as a possible D gene (6 bases). CDR3 length: 13 amino acids. Germline V lookup: CDR1 MNHEY, CDR2 SVGAGI. V lost 7 bases and J lost 3, with 13 bases in between. The DNA of the CDR3 is TGTGCCAGCATTATTGGGACAAGCTACGAGCAGTACTTC. This encodes CASIIGTSYEQYF.

CDR3 DNA sequence: TGTGCCAGCTCACCCTCGTGGAGACAGGGGTCCTATGGCTACACCTTC. This sequence encodes CASSPSWRQGSYGYTF. This sequence joins TRBV18 and TRBJ1-2, with TRBD1 matching 8 bases. The germline V gene encodes CDR1 KGHSH and CDR2 LQKENI. Trimming at V came to 3 bases and at J to 4 bases, leaving 10 bases not matched to a gene. The CDR3 is 16 residues long.

V usage is TRBV11-2 and J usage is TRBJ1-5, with D maybe TRBD1 (5 bases). The CDR3 has 14 amino acids. Germline-derived CDR1 and CDR2 are SGHAT and FQNNGV. V gave up 1 base and J gave up 9 bases, with 13 bases separating them. Here the CDR3 DNA reads TGTGCCAGCAGCTTAGTAGACAGTCTGGGGCCCCAGCATTTT. The encoded protein is CASSLVDSLGPQHF.

The V gene is TRBV19, the J gene TRBJ2-2, with TRBD2 matching 8 bases. Trimming removed 3 bases from V and 4 bases from J; junction bases left unmatched: 7. The CDR3 has 16 amino acids. The V gene's germline CDR1 is LNHDA and CDR2 SQIVND (reference sequence). CDR3 DNA: TGTGCCAGTAGTATTGGGCTAGCGGGCTTCACCGGGGAGCTGTTTTTT. Translation: CASSIGLAGFTGELFF.

The CDR3 loop is CASSPGRSYEQYF. The CDR3 nucleotides are TGTGCCAGCAGCCCAGGTAGGAGCTACGAGCAGTACTTC. The chain links TRBV6-6 to TRBJ2-7; D call uncertain. The V gene lost 6 bases and the J gene lost 3 bases, with 12 bases spanning the gap. The V gene's germline CDR1 is MNHNY and CDR2 SVGAGI (reference sequence). The CDR3 consists of 13 residues.

Note on this clone: A junction boundary mismatches the germline segment, possibly from a read error. V and J are TRBV6-1 and TRBJ1-6, with D unclear. The CDR3 covers 15 residues. Germline V lookup: CDR1 MNHNS, CDR2 SASEGT. This chain's CDR3 is CASSEGGYGSSALHF. CDR3 DNA sequence: TGTGCCAGCAGTGAAGGGGGTTACGGGTCTTCAGCCCTCCACTTT.

In the case of this clone: Within the sample, other DNA sequences also encode this same CDR3. This rearrangement joins TRBV19 to TRBJ1-3, with D unclear. Germline CDR1 reads LNHDA; CDR2 reads SQIVND (reference sequence). V gave up 4 bases and J gave up 0 bases, with 4 bases separating them. This CDR3 is built from 13 residues. In DNA form, the CDR3 reads TGTGCCAGTAGTAGGGTCTCTGGAAACACCATATATTTT. It specifies CASSRVSGNTIYF. The full variable domain, completed using reference TRBV19 and TRBJ1-3, is DGGITQSPKYLFRKEGQNVTLSCEQNLNHDAMYWYRQDPGQGLRLIYYSQIVNDFQKGDIAEGYSVSREKKESFPLTVTSAQKNPTAFYLCASSRVSGNTIYFGEGSWLTVV.

The rearrangement uses TRBV5-6 and TRBJ2-5; no firm D call. The CDR3 loop spans 14 amino acids. V was pared by 2 bases and J by 4 bases, with 12 bases between. Germline V gene data show CDR1 as SGHDT and CDR2 as YYEEEE. CDR3: CASSFDGERETQYF. DNA for the CDR3: TGTGCCAGCAGCTTTGACGGAGAGCGAGAGACCCAGTACTTC.

The chain recombines TRBV5-6 with TRBJ1-5; D not resolved. Deletions cut 5 bases from V and 5 bases from J, with 11 bases between. This CDR3 is 13 amino acids long. Germline loops: CDR1 SGHDT, CDR2 YYEEEE. CDR3 DNA sequence: TGTGCCAGCAGTATCTCGGCGGATCAGCCCCAGCATTTT. It codes for CASSISADQPQHF.

J is TRBJ1-6 and V is TRBV10-3; maybe TRBD1 (5 bases). Germline V gives CDR1 ENHRY, CDR2 SYGVKD. V was trimmed by 8 bases and J by 7 bases, leaving 15 bases between them. The CDR3 is 14 residues long. The CDR3 DNA follows: TGTGCCATCGGGGACGAGGGCTTGAATTCACCCCTCCACTTT. Protein product: CAIGDEGLNSPLHF.

This clone was counted once. This same CDR3 is encoded by further DNA sequences in the sample. The V call is TRBV19, the J call TRBJ2-2; 7 nucleotides line up with TRBD2. Germline V lookup: CDR1 LNHDA, CDR2 SQIVND (reference sequence). The CDR3 is made up of 14 amino acids. V shed 5 bases and J 2 bases; nucleotides not matched to a gene: 2. The CDR3 DNA reads as TGTGCCAGTAGTTGGGGGGGAAACACCGGGGAGCTGTTTTTT. Protein sequence: CASSWGGNTGELFF.

The chain couples TRBV5-6 to TRBJ2-3; D is perhaps TRBD1 (5 bases). CDR1 SGHDT and CDR2 YYEEEE come from the germline V gene. V lost 4 bases to trimming and J lost 2 bases, with 14 bases between them. The CDR3 totals 15 residues. The CDR3, as DNA: TGTGCCAGCAGCGTTCTCGACAGAAACACAGATACGCAGTATTTT. This encodes CASSVLDRNTDTQYF.

This chain uses TRBV6-1 with TRBJ2-3; no clear D. This CDR3 contains 11 residues. Trimming removed 8 bases at V and 4 bases at J, with 7 bases between. Germline V gene sequence: CDR1 MNHNS, CDR2 SASEGT. CDR3 sequence reads: CASGEADTQYF. The CDR3 coding sequence is TGTGCCAGCGGGGAAGCAGATACGCAGTATTTT.

The chain combines TRBV7-2 with TRBJ2-7; 7 bases agree with TRBD2. Germline trimming cut 7 bases from V and 6 bases from J; bases unmatched to any gene: 6. The CDR3 has 12 residues. The germline gives CDR1 SGHTA, CDR2 FQGNSA. This CDR3 is CASTQGGFEQYF. The CDR3 DNA reads as TGTGCCAGCACCCAGGGAGGGTTCGAGCAGTACTTC.